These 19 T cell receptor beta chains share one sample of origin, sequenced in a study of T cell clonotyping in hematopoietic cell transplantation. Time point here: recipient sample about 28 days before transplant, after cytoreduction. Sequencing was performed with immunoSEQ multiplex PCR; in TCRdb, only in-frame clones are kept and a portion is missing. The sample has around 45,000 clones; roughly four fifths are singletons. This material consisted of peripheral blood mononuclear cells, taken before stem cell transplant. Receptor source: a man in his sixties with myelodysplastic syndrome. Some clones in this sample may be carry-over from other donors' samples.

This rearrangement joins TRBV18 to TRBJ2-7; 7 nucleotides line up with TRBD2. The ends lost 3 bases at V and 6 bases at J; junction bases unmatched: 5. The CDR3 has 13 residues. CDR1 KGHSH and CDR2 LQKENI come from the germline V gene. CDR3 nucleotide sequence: TGTGCCAGCTCACCCGGACTAGAATCCGAGCAGTACTTC. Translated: CASSPGLESEQYF.

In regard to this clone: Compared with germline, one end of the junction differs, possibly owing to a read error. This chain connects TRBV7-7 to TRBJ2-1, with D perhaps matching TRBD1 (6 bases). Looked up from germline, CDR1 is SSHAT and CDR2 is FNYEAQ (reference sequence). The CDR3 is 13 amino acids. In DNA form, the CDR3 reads TGTGCTAGCAGCCTCCTCCAGGGGCTTGAGCAGTTCTTC. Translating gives CASSLLQGLEQFF.

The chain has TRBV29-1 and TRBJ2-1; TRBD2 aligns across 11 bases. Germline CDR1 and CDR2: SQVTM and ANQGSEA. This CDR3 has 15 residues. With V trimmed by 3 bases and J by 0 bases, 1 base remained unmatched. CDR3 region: CSVDSGGVSYNEQFF. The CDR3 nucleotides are TGCAGCGTTGATAGCGGGGGGGTCTCCTACAATGAGCAGTTCTTC.

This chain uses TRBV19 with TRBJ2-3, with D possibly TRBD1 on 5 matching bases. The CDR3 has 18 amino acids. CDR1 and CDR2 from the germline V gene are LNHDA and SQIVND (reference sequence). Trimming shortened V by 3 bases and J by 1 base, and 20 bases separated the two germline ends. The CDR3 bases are TGTGCCAGTAGTATCCAGGGTTGGGGCAGGGCGGGCACAGATACGCAGTATTTT. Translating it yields CASSIQGWGRAGTDTQYF.

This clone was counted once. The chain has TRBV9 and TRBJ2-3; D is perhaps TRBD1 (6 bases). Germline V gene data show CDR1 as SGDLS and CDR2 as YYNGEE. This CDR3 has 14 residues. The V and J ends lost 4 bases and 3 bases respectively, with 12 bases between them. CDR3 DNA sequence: TGTGCCAGCAGCACCCAGGGGTTAACAGATACGCAGTATTTT. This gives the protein CASSTQGLTDTQYF.

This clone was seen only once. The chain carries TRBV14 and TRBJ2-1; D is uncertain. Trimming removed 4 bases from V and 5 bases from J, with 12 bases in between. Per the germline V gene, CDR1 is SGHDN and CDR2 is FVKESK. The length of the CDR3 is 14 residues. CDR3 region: CASSPRLGNNEQFF. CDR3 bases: TGTGCCAGCAGCCCCAGGTTGGGTAACAATGAGCAGTTCTTC.

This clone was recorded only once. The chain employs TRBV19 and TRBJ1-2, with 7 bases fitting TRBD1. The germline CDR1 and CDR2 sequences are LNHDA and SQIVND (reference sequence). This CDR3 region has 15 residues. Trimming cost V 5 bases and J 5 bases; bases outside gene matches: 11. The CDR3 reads CASSDRQGGRYGYTF. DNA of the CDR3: TGTGCCAGTAGTGACCGACAGGGTGGGAGATATGGCTACACCTTC. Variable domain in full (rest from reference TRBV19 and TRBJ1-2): DGGITQSPKYLFRKEGQNVTLSCEQNLNHDAMYWYRQDPGQGLRLIYYSQIVNDFQKGDIAEGYSVSREKKESFPLTVTSAQKNPTAFYLCASSDRQGGRYGYTFGSGTRLTVV.

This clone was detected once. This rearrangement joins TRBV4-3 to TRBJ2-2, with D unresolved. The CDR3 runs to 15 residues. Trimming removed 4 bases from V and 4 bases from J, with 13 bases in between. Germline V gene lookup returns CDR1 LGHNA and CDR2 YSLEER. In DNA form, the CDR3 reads TGCGCCAGCAGCCTGACCCCTGGCAGCACCGGGGAGCTGTTTTTT. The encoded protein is CASSLTPGSTGELFF.

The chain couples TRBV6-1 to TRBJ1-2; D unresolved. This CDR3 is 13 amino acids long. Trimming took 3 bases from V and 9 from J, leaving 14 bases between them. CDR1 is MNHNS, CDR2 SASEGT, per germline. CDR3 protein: CASSDNRSMRYTF. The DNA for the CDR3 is TGTGCCAGCAGTGATAACCGTAGTATGCGCTACACCTTC.

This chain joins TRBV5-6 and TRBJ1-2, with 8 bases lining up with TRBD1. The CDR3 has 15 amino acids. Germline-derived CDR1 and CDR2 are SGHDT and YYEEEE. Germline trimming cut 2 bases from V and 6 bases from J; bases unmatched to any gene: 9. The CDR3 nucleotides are TGTGCCAGCAGCTTATTCGCAGGGGGCGATCATGGCTACACCTTC. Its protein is CASSLFAGGDHGYTF.

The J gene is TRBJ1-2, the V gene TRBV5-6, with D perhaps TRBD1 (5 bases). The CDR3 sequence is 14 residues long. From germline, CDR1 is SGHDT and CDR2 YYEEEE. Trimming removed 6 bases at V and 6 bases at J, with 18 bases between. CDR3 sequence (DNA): TGTGCCAGCAACTTCGGGGGGGTGCACCATGGCTACACCTTC. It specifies CASNFGGVHHGYTF.

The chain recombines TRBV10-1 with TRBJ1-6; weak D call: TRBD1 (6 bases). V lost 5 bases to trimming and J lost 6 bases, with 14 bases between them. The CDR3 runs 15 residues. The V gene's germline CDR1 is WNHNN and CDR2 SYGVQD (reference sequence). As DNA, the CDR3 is TGCGCCAGCAGTATCCTGGCAGGGGTTAATTCACCCCTCCACTTT. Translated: CASSILAGVNSPLHF.

The DNA for the CDR3 is TGCGCCAGCAGTGTTAGCTTTGAGCAGTACTTC. Its protein product is CASSVSFEQYF. This sequence joins TRBV10-1 and TRBJ2-7; D is uncertain. The CDR3 is 11 residues long. Germline CDR1 and CDR2: WNHNN and SYGVQD (reference sequence). Trimming removed 4 bases at V and 7 bases at J, with 8 bases between.

The CDR3 sequence is CASSLDTRDRVITGELFF. DNA of the CDR3: TGCGCCAGCAGCTTGGATACCCGGGACAGGGTAATCACGGGGGAGCTGTTTTTT. The chain couples TRBV5-1 to TRBJ2-2, with 9 bases that match TRBD1. The junction had 14 bases not matched to a gene; V was cut back by 0 bases and J by 8 bases. CDR1 and CDR2 from the germline V gene are SGHRS and YFSETQ. The CDR3 is 18 residues long.

The CDR3 is CASSFPGPLWEGYTF. CDR3 nucleotide sequence: TGTGCCAGCAGTTTTCCGGGTCCTCTGTGGGAGGGCTACACCTTC. This sequence joins TRBV6-6 and TRBJ1-2; D ambiguous. The germline V gene has CDR1 MNHNY and CDR2 SVGAGI (reference sequence). The CDR3 is 15 residues long. Trimming left V 4 bases short and J 8 bases short, with 20 bases between.

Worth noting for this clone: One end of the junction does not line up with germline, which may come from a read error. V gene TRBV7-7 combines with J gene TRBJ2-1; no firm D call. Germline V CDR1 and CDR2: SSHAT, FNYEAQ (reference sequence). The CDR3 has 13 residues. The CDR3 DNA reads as TGTGCTAGCAGCTTAATGGCTTGGGATGAGCAGTTCTTC. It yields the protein CASSLMAWDEQFF.

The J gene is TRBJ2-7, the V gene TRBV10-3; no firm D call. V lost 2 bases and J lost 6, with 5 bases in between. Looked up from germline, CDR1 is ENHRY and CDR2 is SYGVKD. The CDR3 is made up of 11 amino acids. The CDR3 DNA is TGTGCCATCAGTGAGGGGGTCGAGCAGTACTTC. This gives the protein CAISEGVEQYF.

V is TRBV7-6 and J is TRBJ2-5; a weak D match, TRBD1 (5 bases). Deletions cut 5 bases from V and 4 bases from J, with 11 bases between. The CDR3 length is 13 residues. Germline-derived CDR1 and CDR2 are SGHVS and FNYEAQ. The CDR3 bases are TGTGCCAGCAGCCCGAATCAGGGAGAGACCCAGTACTTC. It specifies CASSPNQGETQYF.

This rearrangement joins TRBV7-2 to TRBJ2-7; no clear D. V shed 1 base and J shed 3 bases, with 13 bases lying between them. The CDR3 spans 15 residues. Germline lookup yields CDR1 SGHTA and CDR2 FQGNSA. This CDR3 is CASSLESWAIYEQYF. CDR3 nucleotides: TGTGCCAGCAGCTTAGAGAGTTGGGCTATCTACGAGCAGTACTTC.